The present T cell receptor (beta chain) was sequenced within a study of blood T cell repertoires in COVID-19. Study summary: Specimens from acute and convalescent COVID-19 originated in the United States, Italy and Spain. PBMCs, B-cell-depleted T cells, or T cells were the source of the cDNA or gDNA that made up the material.

Germline values: CDR1 SNHLY, CDR2 FYNNEI. The CDR3 runs 18 residues. Losses at the gene ends were 2 bases for V and 0 bases for J; bases not matched to a gene: 12. Seattle participants joined during active infection and were tracked over time. This clone was observed a single time. Some clones are missing from TCRdb's copy, which holds only in-frame ones; the method was immunoSEQ multiplex PCR. The sample consists of fewer than 300,000 clones, approximately 90% of them appearing once. This receptor was taken from a woman aged 30 to 39 with COVID-19, enrolled during active disease. The chain uses TRBV2 and TRBJ1-2, with 7 positions matching TRBD1. Specimen: peripheral blood. The CDR3 region is CASSELRGRGASNYGYTF. CDR3 DNA: TGTGCCAGCAGTGAATTGCGGGGCAGGGGGGCTTCTAACTATGGCTACACCTTC.